This entry lists 21 T cell receptor beta chains sequenced from one sample in a study of T cell responses to AZD1222 COVID-19 vaccine. The protocol was immunoSEQ multiplex PCR, while the TCRdb copy is restricted to in-frame clones and leaves out a portion. The table has some 130,000 clones, just over 90% seen once. This material consisted of peripheral blood, taken on day 0 of AZD1222 vaccination. These receptor sequences come from an adult in good health.

The gene calls are TRBV7-6 and TRBJ2-5; no firm D call. CDR3 length: 15 residues. Trimming pared 7 bases from V and 0 bases from J, leaving 15 bases between. The germline V gene has CDR1 SGHVS and CDR2 FNYEAQ. The chain's CDR3 is CASTLLIGYQETQYF. The CDR3, as DNA: TGTGCCAGCACCCTCTTAATAGGGTACCAAGAGACCCAGTACTTC. The full variable domain, completed using reference TRBV7-6 and TRBJ2-5, is GAGVSQSPRYKVTKRGQDVALRCDPISGHVSLYWYRQALGQGPEFLTYFNYEAQQDKSGLPNDRFSAERPEGSISTLTIQRTEQRDSAMYRCASTLLIGYQETQYFGPGTRLLVL.

The chain recombines TRBV28 with TRBJ2-1; D uncertain. From germline, CDR1 is MDHEN and CDR2 SYDVKM. With 6 bases removed from V and 8 bases from J, the gap between germline ends came to 14 bases. This CDR3 spans 13 amino acids. In DNA form, the CDR3 reads TGTGCCAGCAGAATGGGCTTACACGATGAGCAGTTCTTC. This translates into CASRMGLHDEQFF. Variable domain in full (rest from reference TRBV28 and TRBJ2-1): DVKVTQSSRYLVKRTGEKVFLECVQDMDHENMFWYRQDPGLGLRLIYFSYDVKMKEKGDIPEGYSVSREKKERFSLILESASTNQTSMYLCASRMGLHDEQFFGPGTRLTVL.

V gene TRBV12-3 or TRBV12-4 combines with J gene TRBJ2-3; D not resolved. V was pared by 4 bases and J by 6 bases, with 8 bases between. The CDR3 runs 12 residues. The CDR3 here is CASSSYGDTQYF. In nucleotides, the CDR3 is TGTGCCAGCAGTTCGTACGGGGATACGCAGTATTTT.

This clone appeared a single time. The V call is TRBV28, the J call TRBJ2-7; no firm D call. The germline CDR1 and CDR2 sequences are MDHEN and SYDVKM. This CDR3 has 15 residues. The V gene lost 5 bases and the J gene lost 0 bases, with 14 bases spanning the gap. CDR3 in amino acids: CASSAARSHSYEQYF. In DNA, the CDR3 is TGTGCCAGCAGTGCTGCCAGGTCCCACTCCTACGAGCAGTACTTC.

This chain connects TRBV2 to TRBJ1-6; 7 bases match TRBD1. The CDR3 loop spans 15 amino acids. Germline V gene data show CDR1 as SNHLY and CDR2 as FYNNEI. After removal of 5 bases from V and 5 bases from J, the junction contained 6 bases not matched to a gene. The CDR3 sequence is CASSTAGGDNSPLHF. The CDR3 DNA reads TGTGCCAGCAGTACGGCAGGGGGGGATAATTCACCCCTCCACTTT.

This chain connects TRBV4-1 to TRBJ2-5; no clear D. V lost 1 base and J lost 5, with 2 bases in between. The CDR3 runs to 11 residues. CDR1 is MGHRA, CDR2 YSYEKL, per germline. CDR3 in DNA: TGCGCCAGCAGCCAAGCGGAGACCCAGTACTTC. This sequence encodes CASSQAETQYF.

The J gene is TRBJ2-4, the V gene TRBV30; D is ambiguous. V was clipped by 2 bases and J by 7 bases, with 9 bases between them. The CDR3 is 12 amino acids. Per germline, CDR1 GTSNPN and CDR2 SVGIG (reference sequence). The CDR3 coding sequence is TGTGCCTGGAGTTCGGTCGCGAACATTCAGTACTTC. Translation gives CAWSSVANIQYF.

V gene TRBV27 combines with J gene TRBJ1-2, with a tentative D call TRBD1 (5 bases). V gave up 8 bases and J gave up 0 bases, with 22 bases separating them. The length of the CDR3 is 17 residues. The germline CDR1 and CDR2 sequences are MNHEY and SMNVEV (reference sequence). The CDR3 sequence: CASLGADGGAPNYGYTF. CDR3 DNA: TGTGCCAGCTTAGGGGCGGATGGAGGGGCGCCTAACTATGGCTACACCTTC.

This clone was picked up one time. The chain has TRBV11-2 and TRBJ2-5; D not certain. CDR1 SGHAT and CDR2 FQNNGV come from the germline V gene. Trimming removed 3 bases from V and 2 bases from J, with 7 bases in between. This CDR3 has 13 amino acids. CDR3 sequence reads: CASSFSEQETQYF. The CDR3 DNA follows: TGTGCCAGCAGCTTCTCAGAACAAGAGACCCAGTACTTC.

This chain connects TRBV12-3 or TRBV12-4 to TRBJ1-2, with 7 bases fitting TRBD1. Trimming removed 5 bases from V and 11 bases from J; junction bases left unmatched: 11. This CDR3 spans 13 amino acids. CDR3 residues: CASSPDRQTRYTF. In nucleotides, the CDR3 is TGTGCCAGCAGTCCGGACAGGCAAACACGGTACACCTTC.

The chain joins TRBV15 to TRBJ2-5; D perhaps matches TRBD2 (5 bases). V was clipped by 5 bases and J by 4 bases, with 11 bases between them. Germline V gives CDR1 LNHNV, CDR2 YYDKDF (reference sequence). CDR3 length: 13 residues. CDR3 coding DNA: TGTGCCACCAGCCCTCGGGGAAGAGAGACCCAGTACTTC. Its translation: CATSPRGRETQYF.

The chain uses TRBV10-1 and TRBJ2-7; D is perhaps TRBD2 (6 bases). V shed 0 bases and J shed 7 bases, with 22 bases lying between them. Germline V gene lookup returns CDR1 WNHNN and CDR2 SYGVQD (reference sequence). The CDR3 spans 17 residues. The CDR3 protein is CASSESMSGLHAGEQYF. CDR3 bases: TGCGCCAGCAGTGAGTCGATGTCGGGGCTACACGCGGGGGAGCAGTACTTC.

The chain recombines TRBV19 with TRBJ1-2; 7 positions match TRBD1. The CDR3 has 13 residues. V shed 6 bases and J 5 bases; nucleotides not matched to a gene: 6. Germline CDR1 and CDR2: LNHDA and SQIVND (reference sequence). In nucleotides, the CDR3 is TGTGCCAGTAGCCTCGGACAGGAGTATGGCTACACCTTC. Its translation is CASSLGQEYGYTF.

The chain combines TRBV29-1 with TRBJ2-1; 8 bases map to TRBD1. The CDR3 spans 13 residues. Per the germline V gene, CDR1 is SQVTM and CDR2 is ANQGSEA. The junction had 11 bases not matched to a gene; V was cut back by 7 bases and J by 9 bases. The CDR3 DNA sequence: TGCAGCGGGGGGACAGGCGGTTCGGCTGAGCAGTTCTTC. The encoded protein is CSGGTGGSAEQFF.

The chain joins TRBV9 to TRBJ2-2; 7 nucleotides line up with TRBD2. V shed 3 bases and J 6 bases; nucleotides not matched to a gene: 8. The CDR3 is 15 residues long. Germline CDR1 and CDR2: SGDLS and YYNGEE. CDR3 amino acids: CASSAGTMVAGELFF. Here the CDR3 DNA reads TGTGCCAGCAGCGCCGGGACTATGGTGGCCGGGGAGCTGTTTTTT. The full variable domain, in which reference TRBV9 and TRBJ2-2 provide the parts outside the CDR3, is DSGVTQTPKHLITATGQRVTLRCSPRSGDLSVYWYQQSLDQGLQFLIQYYNGEERAKGNILERFSAQQFPDLHSELNLSSLELGDSALYFCASSAGTMVAGELFFGEGSRLTVL.

This clone has a handful of counts. V usage is TRBV3-1 (or the pseudogene TRBV3-2) and J usage is TRBJ2-1, with a weak D call TRBD2 (5 bases). Looked up from germline, CDR1 is LGHDT and CDR2 is YNNKEL (reference sequence). Between the trimmed V and J ends, which lost 0 bases and 7 bases, there was a span of 10 bases. This CDR3 contains 14 residues. The CDR3 region is CASSQDYPGNEQFF. In nucleotides, the CDR3 is TGTGCCAGCAGCCAAGACTACCCGGGGAATGAGCAGTTCTTC.

The J gene is TRBJ2-5, the V gene TRBV7-3; D unclear. The CDR3 is made up of 14 amino acids. V gave up 2 bases and J gave up 4 bases, with 11 bases separating them. Germline CDR1 reads SGHTA; CDR2 reads FQGTGA. The CDR3 DNA is TGTGCCAGCAGCTTACGGCCCGATGGAGAGACCCAGTACTTC. Translating it yields CASSLRPDGETQYF.

This clone appeared a few times. The V call is TRBV27, the J call TRBJ1-1; no definite D call. CDR3 length equals 14 residues. Germline CDR1 and CDR2: MNHEY and SMNVEV (reference sequence). V was trimmed by 2 bases and J by 0 bases, leaving 7 bases between them. CDR3 amino acids: CASSLSSLNTEAFF. CDR3 coding DNA: TGTGCCAGCAGTTTAAGCAGCCTGAACACTGAAGCTTTCTTT.

The chain carries TRBV9 and TRBJ2-2; 9 bases align to TRBD1. V lost 0 bases and J lost 5; bases outside the gene matches: 5. The germline V gene has CDR1 SGDLS and CDR2 YYNGEE. CDR3 size: 16 residues. The CDR3 coding sequence is TGTGCCAGCAGCGTAGACCCCGGGACAGGGACCGGGGAGCTGTTTTTT. Amino acids: CASSVDPGTGTGELFF.

J is TRBJ1-6 and V is TRBV5-5; possible D gene TRBD1, 5 bases. V dropped 4 bases and J dropped 10 bases, with 21 bases sitting between them. Germline lookup yields CDR1 SGHKS and CDR2 YYEKEE (reference sequence). The CDR3 totals 16 residues. Here the CDR3 reads CASSPSGGGAESPLHF. Here the CDR3 DNA reads TGTGCCAGCAGCCCTTCGGGGGGGGGTGCTGAGTCACCCCTCCACTTT.

The chain carries TRBV5-1 and TRBJ2-2; the D gene is possibly TRBD2 (6 bases). Trimming cost V 4 bases and J 9 bases, with 16 bases left between them. Germline-derived CDR1 and CDR2 are SGHRS and YFSETQ. This CDR3 region has 14 residues. Here the CDR3 DNA reads TGCGCCAGCAGCACCGGACCGGAGGGTCGGGAGCTGTTTTTT. This encodes CASSTGPEGRELFF. Together with reference TRBV5-1 and TRBJ2-2, the CDR3 gives the full variable domain: KAGVTQTPRYLIKTRGQQVTLSCSPISGHRSVSWYQQTPGQGLQFLFEYFSETQRNKGNFPGRFSGRQFSNSRSEMNVSTLELGDSALYLCASSTGPEGRELFFGEGSRLTVL.